The sequence of this TCR beta chain was determined in a study of CXCR3-negative and CXCR3-positive naive CD8 T cells. About the research overall: Sequencing gave around 140 million TRB reads overall, about 1.5 +/- 0.3 million per library.

Findings and caveats of the study: Much lower diversity was found in memory CD8+ cells, while both naive subsets had comparably high diversity. Similar TRBV-TRBJ gene usage was seen in naive CXCR3-negative and CXCR3-positive cells, but not in memory cells. Researchers report that CXCR3-positive naive cells carry more hydrophobic TRB CDR3s than CXCR3-negative naive cells.

As concerns this clonotype: Antigen: not known.

The authors prepared UMI-labeled TRB cDNA libraries by 5' RACE. Reprocessing the 5' RACE reads, TCRdb reports a single entry for every CDR3 protein and omits DNA. The table for this sample gives 150,000 to 160,000 distinct CDR3 sequences. The CDR3 sequence is 16 residues long. The germline V gene has CDR1 SEHNR and CDR2 FQNEAQ (reference sequence). By phenotype, naive CD8+ T cells were CD45RO-CCR7+CD27+CD95-. The clonotype comes from a human donor in good health. Some clones in this sample may be carry-over from other donors' samples. The source material was naive CXCR3+ CD8+ T cells from blood. Subset of the sample: CD45RO-CCR7+CD27+CD95- naive CD8+ T cells expressing CXCR3 (TNR3+). This chain uses TRBV7-9 with TRBJ1-1. CDR3 region: CASSDALGGGYTEAFF.